This T cell receptor beta chain was retrieved from a study of blood T cell repertoires in COVID-19. The CDR3 sequence is 14 residues long. J gave up 3 bases and V 5 bases, and 5 bases lay outside the gene matches. In germline, CDR1 is SNHLY, CDR2 FYNNEI. Profiling relied on immunoSEQ multiplex PCR, and the TCRdb table lists in-frame clones only, not all of them. Here the sample spans over 100,000 clones, more than 75% being singletons. The chain carries TRBV2 and TRBJ2-7; TRBD1 matches at 9 bases. This TCR was recovered from a man aged 40-55 years with acute or convalescent COVID-19. Sequenced material: peripheral blood. CDR3 bases: TGTGCCAGCAGTCCTAACAGGGGGCACTACGAGCAGTACTTC. Translating gives CASSPNRGHYEQYF.